These 4 T cell receptor beta chains were all obtained from the same sample, sequenced in a study of T cell changes during pregnancy in multiple sclerosis. Assay used: immunoSEQ multiplex PCR; TCRdb lists only in-frame clones, some missing. Of some 30,000 clones detected, about nine tenths appear once; the ten largest clones hold 4.3%. The sequences come from CD8+ T cells from peripheral blood mononuclear cells, collected in the second trimester of pregnancy. The origin of the receptors is a female donor with multiple sclerosis, enrolled in a pregnancy study.

This clone was picked up one time. This chain uses TRBV25-1 with TRBJ2-1, with D unresolved. The CDR3 covers 12 residues. Germline CDR1 is MGHDK and CDR2 is SYGVNS. V was pared by 1 base and J by 7 bases, with 5 bases between. The CDR3 region is CASSESVNEQFF. For the CDR3, the DNA is TGTGCCAGCAGTGAATCCGTTAATGAGCAGTTCTTC.

This clone was seen only once. V and J are TRBV2 and TRBJ1-1; D gene ambiguous. Germline CDR1 reads SNHLY; CDR2 reads FYNNEI. Trimming removed 0 bases from V and 1 base from J, with 12 bases in between. The length of the CDR3 is 16 residues. Here the CDR3 reads CASSEALGLRNTEAFF. DNA of the CDR3: TGTGCCAGCAGTGAAGCGCTCGGACTTAGGAACACTGAAGCTTTCTTT.

The chain links TRBV2 to TRBJ1-5, with D possibly TRBD1 on 5 matching bases. The CDR3 has 14 amino acids. CDR1 and CDR2 from the germline V gene are SNHLY and FYNNEI. V was trimmed by 7 bases and J by 5 bases, leaving 15 bases between them. CDR3 sequence (DNA): TGTGCCAGCATGTCCGGGGGGAAGGATCAGCCCCAGCATTTT. This codes for CASMSGGKDQPQHF. The full variable domain, its missing parts supplied by reference TRBV2 and TRBJ1-5, is EPEVTQTPSHQVTQMGQEVILRCVPISNHLYFYWYRQILGQKVEFLVSFYNNEISEKSEIFDDQFSVERPDGSNFTLKIRSTKLEDSAMYFCASMSGGKDQPQHFGDGTRLSIL.

This clone was picked up a small number of times. This rearrangement joins TRBV19 to TRBJ1-1; tentative D call: TRBD1 (5 bases). The CDR3 is 12 residues long. Trimming took 8 bases from V and 3 from J, leaving 10 bases between them. Germline V gene lookup returns CDR1 LNHDA and CDR2 SQIVND (reference sequence). Here the CDR3 reads CASVGPDTEAFF. DNA of the CDR3: TGTGCCAGTGTGGGGCCGGACACTGAAGCTTTCTTT.